This is a list of T cell receptor beta chains from one sample in a study of cytomegalovirus exposure and HLA in healthy donors. Clones were sequenced by immunoSEQ multiplex PCR, and TCRdb holds only the in-frame ones, with some missing. This sample yields 150,000 to 200,000 clones, of which roughly 74% are seen a single time; roughly 12% belongs to the top ten. Input material: PBMCs. These receptors were taken from a young man in good health and CMV-seropositive. The CDR3 runs from the conserved cysteine through the conserved F or W. Each record gives: clone size, D gene, V gene, J gene, CDR3 protein, CDR3 DNA. The D gene is left open where the match is weak. Not every row has a clone size; where given, it reads once, few, many or a size class.

clone size: .
D gene: .
V gene: TRBV12-5
J gene: TRBJ1-1
CDR3 protein: CASGQTMNTEAFF
CDR3 DNA: TGTGCTAGTGGACAAACCATGAACACTGAAGCTTTCTTT

clone size: .
D gene: .
V gene: TRBV27
J gene: TRBJ1-4
CDR3 protein: CASSPGHDAATNEKLFF
CDR3 DNA: TGTGCCAGCAGTCCGGGACACGATGCCGCAACTAATGAAAAACTGTTTTTT

clone size: .
D gene: TRBD1
V gene: TRBV7-9
J gene: TRBJ1-2
CDR3 protein: CASSYQGGGFDGYTF
CDR3 DNA: TGTGCCAGCAGCTACCAAGGGGGCGGATTCGATGGCTACACCTTC

clone size: .
D gene: TRBD1
V gene: TRBV19
J gene: TRBJ1-1
CDR3 protein: CASSTPGQETEAFF
CDR3 DNA: TGTGCCAGTAGTACGCCGGGACAGGAAACTGAAGCTTTCTTT

clone size: few
D gene: .
V gene: TRBV5-4
J gene: TRBJ2-5
CDR3 protein: CASSLITSTGEQYF
CDR3 DNA: TGTGCCAGCAGCCTCATCACGAGTACGGGGGAGCAGTACTTC

clone size: .
D gene: .
V gene: TRBV25-1
J gene: TRBJ1-1
CDR3 protein: CASSHTANTEAFF
CDR3 DNA: TGTGCCAGCAGTCATACAGCGAACACTGAAGCTTTCTTT

clone size: few
D gene: .
V gene: TRBV15
J gene: TRBJ2-7
CDR3 protein: CATSTRETYEQYF
CDR3 DNA: TGTGCCACCAGTACTCGGGAAACCTACGAGCAGTACTTC

clone size: once
D gene: .
V gene: TRBV2
J gene: TRBJ2-7
CDR3 protein: CAIVPDREAYEQYF
CDR3 DNA: TGTGCCATAGTCCCCGACAGGGAGGCCTACGAGCAGTACTTC

clone size: .
D gene: TRBD1
V gene: TRBV18
J gene: TRBJ1-2
CDR3 protein: CASSRQGSYTF
CDR3 DNA: TGTGCCAGCTCCCGACAGGGCTCCTACACCTTC

clone size: .
D gene: TRBD1
V gene: TRBV4-2
J gene: TRBJ1-4
CDR3 protein: CASSQDTGTGNEKLFF
CDR3 DNA: TGTGCCAGCAGCCAAGATACCGGGACAGGGAATGAAAAACTGTTTTTT

clone size: .
D gene: .
V gene: TRBV5-1
J gene: TRBJ1-2
CDR3 protein: CASRQALSNNYGYTF
CDR3 DNA: TGCGCCAGCAGGCAGGCTCTCTCGAATAACTATGGCTACACCTTC

clone size: once
D gene: TRBD1
V gene: TRBV5-8
J gene: TRBJ1-2
CDR3 protein: CASPFRTGGYGGYTF
CDR3 DNA: TGTGCCAGCCCATTTCGGACAGGGGGCTACGGAGGCTACACCTTC

clone size: .
D gene: TRBD1
V gene: TRBV6-5
J gene: TRBJ2-7
CDR3 protein: CASSGQGDLTYEQYF
CDR3 DNA: TGTGCCAGCTCCGGACAGGGGGACTTAACCTACGAGCAGTACTTC

clone size: .
D gene: .
V gene: TRBV14
J gene: TRBJ2-3
CDR3 protein: CASSRNLALPGGTDTQYF
CDR3 DNA: TGTGCCAGCAGCCGTAACCTAGCGCTCCCAGGTGGCACAGATACGCAGTATTTT

clone size: .
D gene: .
V gene: TRBV28
J gene: TRBJ1-2
CDR3 protein: CASSSTSSGGYTF
CDR3 DNA: TGTGCCAGCAGTTCCACCTCATCGGGAGGCTACACCTTC

clone size: .
D gene: .
V gene: TRBV18
J gene: TRBJ2-3
CDR3 protein: CASSKGDFPDTQYF
CDR3 DNA: TGTGCCAGCTCAAAAGGGGACTTCCCAGATACGCAGTATTTT

clone size: .
D gene: .
V gene: TRBV5-8
J gene: TRBJ1-1
CDR3 protein: CASSLVRGNTEAFF
CDR3 DNA: TGTGCCAGCAGCTTGGTCCGAGGGAACACTGAAGCTTTCTTT

clone size: .
D gene: TRBD2
V gene: TRBV29-1
J gene: TRBJ2-1
CDR3 protein: CSVVKGGLNEQFF
CDR3 DNA: TGCAGCGTTGTAAAGGGAGGGCTGAATGAGCAGTTCTTC

clone size: .
D gene: TRBD2
V gene: TRBV30
J gene: TRBJ2-7
CDR3 protein: CAWRVVAGGPHEQYF
CDR3 DNA: TGTGCCTGGAGGGTTGTAGCGGGAGGGCCCCACGAGCAGTACTTC

clone size: few
D gene: TRBD2
V gene: TRBV27
J gene: TRBJ2-1
CDR3 protein: CATGTSGYNEQFF
CDR3 DNA: TGTGCCACAGGGACTAGCGGGTACAATGAGCAGTTCTTC

clone size: .
D gene: TRBD2
V gene: TRBV30
J gene: TRBJ2-1
CDR3 protein: CACPGAGGHEQFF
CDR3 DNA: TGTGCCTGTCCTGGGGCGGGAGGGCATGAGCAGTTCTTC

clone size: .
D gene: .
V gene: TRBV6-5
J gene: TRBJ2-7
CDR3 protein: CASSSEGRGEQYF
CDR3 DNA: TGTGCCAGCAGTTCGGAGGGCCGGGGCGAGCAGTACTTC

clone size: .
D gene: .
V gene: TRBV28
J gene: TRBJ1-2
CDR3 protein: CASSYTGTGYTF
CDR3 DNA: TGTGCCAGCAGTTATACAGGGACTGGCTACACCTTC

clone size: .
D gene: TRBD1
V gene: TRBV11-2
J gene: TRBJ1-3
CDR3 protein: CASSPRTGIGNTIYF
CDR3 DNA: TGTGCCAGCAGCCCCAGGACAGGGATTGGAAACACCATATATTTT

clone size: .
D gene: .
V gene: TRBV29-1
J gene: TRBJ1-2
CDR3 protein: CSVDSGLDGYPF
CDR3 DNA: TGCAGCGTTGACTCGGGACTTGATGGCTACCCCTTC

clone size: .
D gene: .
V gene: TRBV6-1
J gene: TRBJ2-3
CDR3 protein: CASSEIADSSTDTQYF
CDR3 DNA: TGTGCCAGCAGTGAAATAGCGGACTCTAGCACAGATACGCAGTATTTT

clone size: .
D gene: .
V gene: TRBV28
J gene: TRBJ2-3
CDR3 protein: CASSLRLIFSDTQYF
CDR3 DNA: TGTGCCAGCAGTTTACGACTAATTTTTTCCGATACGCAGTATTTT

clone size: .
D gene: TRBD2
V gene: TRBV9
J gene: TRBJ2-5
CDR3 protein: CASSALRLAGRETQYF
CDR3 DNA: TGTGCCAGCAGCGCCCTGAGACTAGCGGGGAGGGAGACCCAGTACTTC

clone size: .
D gene: TRBD1
V gene: TRBV28
J gene: TRBJ2-1
CDR3 protein: CASSPLTGGAYYNEQFF
CDR3 DNA: TGTGCCAGCAGTCCGCTGACAGGGGGCGCTTACTACAATGAGCAGTTCTTC